This T cell receptor beta chain came from a study of beta chain features in type 1 diabetes. Study conclusions and caveats: Type 1 diabetes patients had VDJ junctions that carried fewer insertions and more deletions. In every one of the four CD4+ subsets, TCRB CDR3s were moderately but significantly shorter in Type 1 diabetes patients. Whether TCRB rearrangement is influenced by HLA type was left unresolved in this analysis.

The isolated RNA, all of it, was reverse transcribed, so expressed TCRB transcripts were what got sequenced. Some clones are missing from TCRdb's copy, which holds only in-frame ones; the method was immunoSEQ multiplex PCR. The sample consists of some 350,000 clones, 13% of them appearing once. There are a few counts of this clone. Its antigen is currently unknown. The trim removed 2 bases at V and 9 bases at J, leaving 9 bases unmatched. This CDR3 has 14 amino acids. The germline V gene encodes CDR1 SGHDN and CDR2 FVKESK. The chain links TRBV14 to TRBJ1-1, with 7 bases lining up with TRBD1. The sample consisted of naive CD4+ T cells from blood. This clonotype was sampled from a young woman with type 1 diabetes. The CDR3 here is CASSQPGQVRKAFF. As DNA, the CDR3 is TGTGCCAGCAGCCAACCAGGACAGGTCCGAAAAGCTTTCTTT.